A selection of T cell receptor beta chains follows, all from one sample in a study of human T cells and chemical hapten exposure. TCRdb reanalysed the RACE reads using MiXCR and keeps one entry per CDR3 protein. This table holds around 200,000 distinct CDR3 sequences, 25% to 35% found once. The sample consisted of whole blood, taken in connection with sensitization to the hapten diphenylcyclopropenone (DPC). These receptors came from a woman in her twenties or thirties with alopecia areata. Some clones in this sample may be carry-over from other donors' samples. The CDR3 runs from the conserved cysteine through the conserved F or W. The order of the fields is D gene, V gene, clone size, J gene, CDR3 DNA, CDR3 protein. The D gene is left open where the match is weak. Size is omitted from some rows. Given values are once, few, many or a class for expanded clones.

TRBD2	TRBV28	.	TRBJ2-2	TGTGCCAGCAGTTTATACCCCCGGGGGGACGGGGAGCTGTTTTTT	CASSLYPRGDGELFF
TRBD1	TRBV29-1	.	TRBJ1-1	TGCAGCGTAGTGACAGGGGTCATGAACACTGAAGCTTTCTTT	CSVVTGVMNTEAFF
TRBD1	TRBV10-3	.	TRBJ2-1	TGTGCCATCAGTTACTCGATCGGGACAGACAATGAGCAGTTCTTC	CAISYSIGTDNEQFF
TRBD2	TRBV15	few	TRBJ2-7	TGTGCCACCAGCCCCCGACTAGCAGGGGAGCAGTACTTC	CATSPRLAGEQYF
TRBD1	TRBV10-3	.	TRBJ1-2	TGTGCCATCAGTATGACAGGGTCGGTTGGCGGCTACACCTTC	CAISMTGSVGGYTF
TRBD1	TRBV28	many	TRBJ1-1	TGTGCCAGCAGGACAGGGTTCACTGAAGCTTTCTTT	CASRTGFTEAFF
.	TRBV2	.	TRBJ2-5	TGTGCCAGCAGTATAACGGCACAAGAGACCCAGTACTTC	CASSITAQETQYF
.	TRBV5-1	.	TRBJ1-1	TGCGCCAGCAGCTCAGGGATGCACACTGAAGCTTTCTTT	CASSSGMHTEAFF
.	TRBV7-9	few	TRBJ2-7	TGTGCCAGCAGCTCCACGCTCTACGAGCAGTACTTC	CASSSTLYEQYF
TRBD1	TRBV6-6	few	TRBJ2-3	TGTGCCAGCAGTTACTACGCCGGGACAGGGAGCACAGATACGCAGTATTTT	CASSYYAGTGSTDTQYF
TRBD2	TRBV20-1	few	TRBJ2-3	TGCAGTGCTAAGCCCCTACTAGCGGGAAGCACAGATACGCAGTATTTT	CSAKPLLAGSTDTQYF
TRBD1	TRBV28	.	TRBJ2-7	TGTGCCAGCAGCACCCCGGGACAGGCCCAAGGGGAGCAGTACTTC	CASSTPGQAQGEQYF
.	TRBV3-1	.	TRBJ2-1	TGTGCCAGCAGCCCAACCTTTCGAAATGAGCAGTTCTTC	CASSPTFRNEQFF
.	TRBV4-2	few	TRBJ1-3	TGTGCCAGCAGCCAGGGGCCCCAGGGATCTGGAAACACCATATATTTT	CASSQGPQGSGNTIYF
TRBD1	TRBV7-8	few	TRBJ1-2	TGTGCCAGCAGTCCTTCAACCAGGGGGCATGGCTACACCTTC	CASSPSTRGHGYTF
.	TRBV20-1	.	TRBJ1-2	TGCAGTGCTAGTTATGACAGATCCGACTATGGCTACACCTTC	CSASYDRSDYGYTF
TRBD2	TRBV7-2	few	TRBJ2-1	TGTGCCAGCAGCCCGGGACTAGCGGGAGTGGATGAGCAGTTCTTC	CASSPGLAGVDEQFF
.	TRBV11-1	.	TRBJ1-1	TGTGCCAGCAGCCTGCCCGGGGCTTTCTTT	CASSLPGAFF
.	TRBV4-2	.	TRBJ2-3	TGTGCCAGCAGCCAAGATAGTGGTACCACAGATACGCAGTATTTT	CASSQDSGTTDTQYF
.	TRBV5-1	.	TRBJ1-3	TGCGCCAGCAGCTCTGGAGGGCAGGAAGGAAACACCATATATTTT	CASSSGGQEGNTIYF
.	TRBV2	few	TRBJ2-4	TGTGCCAGCAGTGATTTGGGGGCCAAAAACATTCAGTACTTC	CASSDLGAKNIQYF
.	TRBV20-1	.	TRBJ1-1	TGCAGTGCTACAACGGACGGCGAAGCTTTCTTT	CSATTDGEAFF
TRBD1	TRBV20-1	few	TRBJ2-3	TGCAGTGCTAGAGATCTCAGGCAGGGGGCTAGAGATACGCAGTATTTT	CSARDLRQGARDTQYF
TRBD1	TRBV28	.	TRBJ1-4	TGTGCCAGCAGTGCTCCGGGACAGGGGGCTCTCTATGAAAAACTGTTTTTT	CASSAPGQGALYEKLFF
.	TRBV18	.	TRBJ2-3	TGTGCCAGCTCACCACCGTGGGATGAGCCTAGCACAGATACGCAGTATTTT	CASSPPWDEPSTDTQYF